These 9 T cell receptor beta chains came from one sample sequenced in a study of circulating tumor DNA in untreated peripheral T-cell lymphoma (dated by TCRdb to the early 2020s). Libraries were made using the immunoSEQ multiplex PCR assay. Entries here come from immuneACCESS through TCRdb and include only in-frame sequences with V and J called. Some clones fail to appear in such tables; in the studies checked, an unresolved V gene covers under half of the shortfall, and the cause of the remainder is unknown. In this sample the table shows several hundred clones, 65% to 90% of which occur a single time. In total, the top ten clones hold less than 7% of the sample. The sequencing sample was made of cell-free DNA from blood serum. The receptors originated from a human donor with peripheral T-cell lymphoma.

This rearrangement joins TRBV18 to TRBJ2-1; 9 nucleotides agree with TRBD2. This CDR3 has 15 residues. In germline, CDR1 is KGHSH, CDR2 LQKENI. With V trimmed by 4 bases and J by 4 bases, 5 bases remained unmatched. CDR3 loop: CASSLSSGGYNEQFF. The CDR3 DNA follows: TGTGCCAGCTCACTCTCCAGCGGGGGGTACAATGAGCAGTTCTTC.

CDR3 sequence (DNA): TGTGCCAGCAGCTTAGGAGGACTAGCGGGACCCTACGAGCAGTACTTC. Its translation: CASSLGGLAGPYEQYF. The chain couples TRBV7-2 to TRBJ2-7; 12 bases agree with TRBD2. Per germline, CDR1 SGHTA and CDR2 FQGNSA. CDR3 length equals 16 residues. With 1 base clipped from V and 2 bases from J, the junction kept 3 bases outside the gene matches.

The V and J genes are TRBV27 and TRBJ2-2; either TRBD1 or TRBD2 may fit D (6 bases each). V lost 4 bases, J lost 4 bases, and 13 bases lay in between. This CDR3 comprises 15 residues. The germline V gene encodes CDR1 MNHEY and CDR2 SMNVEV (reference sequence). The CDR3 protein is CASSWGARGTGELFF. The DNA of the CDR3 is TGTGCCAGCAGTTGGGGGGCTAGGGGCACCGGGGAGCTGTTTTTT.

The genes are TRBV7-9 and TRBJ2-7, with D tentatively TRBD1 (5 bases). Per the germline V gene, CDR1 is SEHNR and CDR2 is FQNEAQ (reference sequence). Trimming cost V 5 bases and J 3 bases, with 8 bases left between them. The CDR3 has 12 residues. The CDR3 nucleotides read TGTGCCAGCAGCCACAGGCACTACGAGCAGTACTTC. Residues: CASSHRHYEQYF.

This clone turned up a few times. The chain is built from TRBV27 and TRBJ2-7; no reliable D call. The V and J ends lost 5 bases and 6 bases respectively, with 14 bases between them. Germline lookup yields CDR1 MNHEY and CDR2 SMNVEV (reference sequence). This CDR3 region has 13 residues. CDR3 bases: TGTGCCAGCAGTCCGACCGTTGCAGGCGAGCAGTACTTC. Protein: CASSPTVAGEQYF.

This rearrangement joins TRBV28 to TRBJ1-4; D unclear. The germline gives CDR1 MDHEN, CDR2 SYDVKM. Trimming pared 6 bases from V and 6 bases from J, leaving 11 bases between. The CDR3 covers 13 residues. CDR3 DNA: TGTGCCAGCAGCACGTCGGACGATGAAAAACTGTTTTTT. This sequence encodes CASSTSDDEKLFF.

This clone was seen a few times. This chain connects TRBV19 to TRBJ1-5; D may be TRBD1 (5 bases). Trimming took off 5 bases at V and 7 bases at J, with 15 bases between the two ends. The germline V gene encodes CDR1 LNHDA and CDR2 SQIVND (reference sequence). This CDR3 region has 14 residues. The CDR3 sequence is CASSADSLSQPQHF. DNA for the CDR3: TGTGCCAGTAGTGCCGACAGTCTCTCCCAGCCCCAGCATTTT.

The genes are TRBV7-6 and TRBJ1-3, with D tentatively TRBD1 (5 bases). The V and J ends lost 3 bases and 8 bases respectively, with 14 bases between them. Per the germline V gene, CDR1 is SGHVS and CDR2 is FNYEAQ. The CDR3 spans 14 residues. The CDR3 sequence is CASSLGRKGDTIYF. The CDR3 DNA sequence: TGTGCCAGCAGCTTGGGACGGAAAGGGGACACCATATATTTT.

The CDR3 DNA reads as TGTGCCAGCATCAAAGGGGGTGCAACTAATGAAAAACTGTTTTTT. Its protein is CASIKGGATNEKLFF. The V call is TRBV28, the J call TRBJ1-4, with D possibly TRBD1 on 6 matching bases. The V gene's germline CDR1 is MDHEN and CDR2 SYDVKM. The length of the CDR3 is 15 residues. Trimming cost V 7 bases and J 0 bases, with 12 bases left between them.